This TCR beta chain was observed in a study of blood T cell repertoires in COVID-19. For the study at large: Nucleic acid was either cDNA or gDNA, and it came from T cells, B-cell-depleted T cells, or PBMCs.

CDR1 and CDR2 from the germline V gene are MNHEY and SVGAGI. The CDR3 runs to 15 residues. The ends were cut back, 0 bases at V and 3 bases at J, with 11 bases in the middle. Assay used: immunoSEQ multiplex PCR; TCRdb lists only in-frame clones, some missing. This sample has roughly 200,000 clones, with roughly four fifths found just once. Sequencing was performed on PBMCs or T cells enriched from blood (not recorded which). This rearrangement joins TRBV6-5 to TRBJ1-1; D possibly corresponds to TRBD1 (6 bases). This clonotype was sampled from a man aged 40-49 years who had recovered from COVID-19. CDR3 nucleotide sequence: TGTGCCAGCAGTTACTCGAGATCAGGGGACACTGAAGCTTTCTTT. It is translated as CASSYSRSGDTEAFF.